This TCR beta chain was recovered during a study of cytomegalovirus exposure and HLA in healthy donors. In germline, CDR1 is LNHDA, CDR2 SQIVND (reference sequence). The CDR3 spans 15 residues. With V trimmed by 4 bases and J by 2 bases, 5 bases remained unmatched. Generated by immunoSEQ multiplex PCR, the TCRdb table keeps only in-frame clones and is missing some. The sample records tens of thousands of clones, roughly 89% being singletons. This sequence joins TRBV19 and TRBJ2-7, with 10 bases aligning to TRBD1. Sequenced: PBMCs. The TCR was taken from a woman between 18 and 29 years old in good health and CMV-seropositive. The CDR3 spells CASSTTGTGAYEQYF. The CDR3 coding sequence is TGTGCCAGTAGTACCACCGGGACAGGGGCCTACGAGCAGTACTTC. The complete variable domain, with remaining parts taken from reference TRBV19 and TRBJ2-7, reads DGGITQSPKYLFRKEGQNVTLSCEQNLNHDAMYWYRQDPGQGLRLIYYSQIVNDFQKGDIAEGYSVSREKKESFPLTVTSAQKNPTAFYLCASSTTGTGAYEQYFGPGTRLTVT.